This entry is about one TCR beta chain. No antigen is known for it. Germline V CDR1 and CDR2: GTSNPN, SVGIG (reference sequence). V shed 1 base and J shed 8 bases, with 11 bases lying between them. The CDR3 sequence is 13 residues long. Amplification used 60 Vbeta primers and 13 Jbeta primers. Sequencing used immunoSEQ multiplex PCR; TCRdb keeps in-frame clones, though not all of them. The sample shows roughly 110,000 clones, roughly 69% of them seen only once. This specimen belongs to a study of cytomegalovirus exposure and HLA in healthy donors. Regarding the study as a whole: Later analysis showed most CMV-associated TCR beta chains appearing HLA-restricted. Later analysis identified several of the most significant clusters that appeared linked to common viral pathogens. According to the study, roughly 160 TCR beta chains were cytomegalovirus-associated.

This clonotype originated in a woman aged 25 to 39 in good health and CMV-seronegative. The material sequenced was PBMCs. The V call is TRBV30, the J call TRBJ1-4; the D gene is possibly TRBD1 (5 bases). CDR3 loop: CAWSDQGREKLFF. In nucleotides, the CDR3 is TGTGCCTGGAGTGATCAGGGTAGGGAAAAACTGTTTTTT.